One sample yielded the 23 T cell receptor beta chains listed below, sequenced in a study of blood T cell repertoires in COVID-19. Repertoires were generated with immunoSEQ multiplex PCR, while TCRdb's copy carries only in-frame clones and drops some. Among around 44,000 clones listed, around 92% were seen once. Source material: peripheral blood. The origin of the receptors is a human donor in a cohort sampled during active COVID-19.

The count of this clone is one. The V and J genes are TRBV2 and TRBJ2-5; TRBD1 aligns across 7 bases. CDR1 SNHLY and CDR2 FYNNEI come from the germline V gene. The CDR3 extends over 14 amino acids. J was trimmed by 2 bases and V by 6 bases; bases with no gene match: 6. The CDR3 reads CASRQGVPQETQYF. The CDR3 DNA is TGTGCCAGCAGGCAGGGGGTTCCTCAAGAGACCCAGTACTTC.

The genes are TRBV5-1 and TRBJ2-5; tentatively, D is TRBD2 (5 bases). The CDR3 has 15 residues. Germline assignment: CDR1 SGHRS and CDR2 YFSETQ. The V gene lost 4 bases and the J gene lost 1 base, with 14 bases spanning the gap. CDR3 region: CASSLDGNTQETQYF. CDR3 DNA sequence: TGCGCCAGCAGCCTGGACGGGAATACCCAAGAGACCCAGTACTTC.

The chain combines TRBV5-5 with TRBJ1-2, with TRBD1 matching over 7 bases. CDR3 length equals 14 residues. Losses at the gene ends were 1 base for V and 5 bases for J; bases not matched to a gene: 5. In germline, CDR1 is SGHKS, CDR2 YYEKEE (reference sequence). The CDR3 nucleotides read TGTGCCAGCAGCTTGACAGGGGTCGGGTATGGCTACACCTTC. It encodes CASSLTGVGYGYTF.

CDR3 loop: CASSLSKSSYNSPLHF. In nucleotides, the CDR3 is TGCGCCAGCAGTTTAAGTAAGAGCTCCTATAATTCACCCCTCCACTTT. The chain is built from TRBV4-3 and TRBJ1-6; D gene ambiguous. V was cut by 6 bases and J by 0 bases, with 12 bases left in between. The CDR3 spans 16 residues. Germline CDR1 and CDR2: LGHNA and YSLEER.

CDR3 DNA sequence: TGTGCCAGCTCACCACTACACGAACAGGGGCGAGAGACCCAGTACTTC. Amino acids: CASSPLHEQGRETQYF. This chain connects TRBV18 to TRBJ2-5; 7 bases map to TRBD1. Germline V gene sequence: CDR1 KGHSH, CDR2 LQKENI. The V gene end was trimmed by 1 base and the J gene end by 4 bases; junction bases not matched to a gene: 9. The CDR3 extends over 16 amino acids.

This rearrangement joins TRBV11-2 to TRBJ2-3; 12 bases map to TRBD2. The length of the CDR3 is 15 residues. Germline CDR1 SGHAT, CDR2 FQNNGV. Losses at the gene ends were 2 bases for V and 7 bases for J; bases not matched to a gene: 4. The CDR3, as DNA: TGTGCCAGCAGCTTACTAGCGGGAGGGCCAAATACGCAGTATTTT. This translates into CASSLLAGGPNTQYF.

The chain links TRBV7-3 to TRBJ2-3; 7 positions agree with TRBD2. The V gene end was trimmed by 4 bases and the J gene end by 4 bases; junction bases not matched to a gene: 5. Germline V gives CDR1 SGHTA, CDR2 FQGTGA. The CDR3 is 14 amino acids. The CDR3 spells CASSSSGRADTQYF. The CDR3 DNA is TGTGCCAGCAGCTCAAGTGGGAGGGCAGATACGCAGTATTTT.

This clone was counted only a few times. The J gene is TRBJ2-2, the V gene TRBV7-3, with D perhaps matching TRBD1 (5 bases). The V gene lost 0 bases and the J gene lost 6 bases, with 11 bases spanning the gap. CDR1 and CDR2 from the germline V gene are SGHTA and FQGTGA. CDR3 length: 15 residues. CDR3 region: CASSLTGAASGELFF. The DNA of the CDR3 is TGTGCCAGCAGCTTAACAGGGGCAGCCTCCGGGGAGCTGTTTTTT.

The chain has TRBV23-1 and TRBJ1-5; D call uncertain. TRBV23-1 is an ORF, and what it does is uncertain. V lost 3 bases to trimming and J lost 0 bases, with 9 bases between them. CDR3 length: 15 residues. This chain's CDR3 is CASSHEGYSNQPQHF. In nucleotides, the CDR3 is TGCGCCAGCAGTCATGAGGGCTATAGCAATCAGCCCCAGCATTTT.

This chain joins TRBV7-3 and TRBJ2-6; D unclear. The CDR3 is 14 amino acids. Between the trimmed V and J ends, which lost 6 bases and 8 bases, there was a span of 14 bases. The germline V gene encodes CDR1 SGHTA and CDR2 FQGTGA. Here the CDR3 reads CASSPAPSPNVLTF. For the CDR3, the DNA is TGTGCCAGCAGTCCTGCCCCAAGCCCCAACGTCCTGACTTTC.

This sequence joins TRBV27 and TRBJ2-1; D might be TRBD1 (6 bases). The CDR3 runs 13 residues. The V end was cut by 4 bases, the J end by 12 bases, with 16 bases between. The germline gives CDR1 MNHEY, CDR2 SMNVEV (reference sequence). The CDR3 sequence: CASSSYRESGQFF. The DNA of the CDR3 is TGTGCCAGCAGTTCCTACAGGGAAAGCGGGCAGTTCTTC.

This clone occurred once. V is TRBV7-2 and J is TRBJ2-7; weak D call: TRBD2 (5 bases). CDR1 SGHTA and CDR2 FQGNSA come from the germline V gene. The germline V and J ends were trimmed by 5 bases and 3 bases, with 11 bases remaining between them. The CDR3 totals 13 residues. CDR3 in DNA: TGTGCCAGCAGCCCCGCCGGAGGCTACGAGCAGTACTTC. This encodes CASSPAGGYEQYF.

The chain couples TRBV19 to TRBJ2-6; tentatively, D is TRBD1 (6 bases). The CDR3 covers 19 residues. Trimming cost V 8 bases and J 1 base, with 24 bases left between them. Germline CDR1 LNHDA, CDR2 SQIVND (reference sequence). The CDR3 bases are TGTGCCAGTGCTCCTATCTCAGGGGTGGTCGTTTCTGGGGCCAACGTCCTGACTTTC. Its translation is CASAPISGVVVSGANVLTF.

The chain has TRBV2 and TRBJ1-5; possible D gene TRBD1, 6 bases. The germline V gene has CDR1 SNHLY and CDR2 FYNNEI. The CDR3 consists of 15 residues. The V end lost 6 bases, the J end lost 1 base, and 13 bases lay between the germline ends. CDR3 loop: CASSETGLSNQPQHF. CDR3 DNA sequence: TGTGCCAGCAGCGAAACAGGGCTGAGCAATCAGCCCCAGCATTTT.

The CDR3 spells CASSWGQAQNSPLHF. In DNA form, the CDR3 reads TGTGCCAGCAGCTGGGGACAGGCGCAAAATTCACCCCTCCACTTT. This chain links TRBV7-2 with TRBJ1-6; 8 bases align to TRBD1. The CDR3 has 15 amino acids. Germline-derived CDR1 and CDR2 are SGHTA and FQGNSA. Unmatched junction bases numbered 6, after V lost 4 bases and J lost 7 bases.

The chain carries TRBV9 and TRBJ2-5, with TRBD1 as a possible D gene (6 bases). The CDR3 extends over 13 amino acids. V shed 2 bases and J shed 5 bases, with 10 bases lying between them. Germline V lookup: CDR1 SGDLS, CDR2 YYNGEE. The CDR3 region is CASSVRGGETQYF. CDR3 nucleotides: TGTGCCAGCAGCGTCAGGGGCGGCGAGACCCAGTACTTC.

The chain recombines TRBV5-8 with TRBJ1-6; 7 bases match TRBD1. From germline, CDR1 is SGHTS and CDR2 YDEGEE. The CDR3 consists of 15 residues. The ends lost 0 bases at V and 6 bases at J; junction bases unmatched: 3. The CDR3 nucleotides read TGTGCCAGCAGCTTGGGGCAGGGGGTTAATTCACCCCTCCACTTT. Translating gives CASSLGQGVNSPLHF.

The CDR3 is CASSLRVRQGSGANVLTF. The CDR3 nucleotides read TGTGCCAGCAGCTTAAGGGTTCGGCAGGGCTCTGGGGCCAACGTCCTGACTTTC. The chain links TRBV7-9 to TRBJ2-6; D perhaps matches TRBD1 (5 bases). The V end was cut by 2 bases, the J end by 0 bases, with 14 bases between. This CDR3 spans 18 amino acids. Germline CDR1 is SEHNR and CDR2 is FQNEAQ (reference sequence).

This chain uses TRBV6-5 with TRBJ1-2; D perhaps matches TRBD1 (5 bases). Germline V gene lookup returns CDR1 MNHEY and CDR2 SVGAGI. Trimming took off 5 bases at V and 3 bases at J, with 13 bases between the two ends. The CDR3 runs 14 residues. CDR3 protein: CASSLSTAHYGYTF. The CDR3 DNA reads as TGTGCCAGCAGTCTCTCGACAGCTCACTATGGCTACACCTTC.

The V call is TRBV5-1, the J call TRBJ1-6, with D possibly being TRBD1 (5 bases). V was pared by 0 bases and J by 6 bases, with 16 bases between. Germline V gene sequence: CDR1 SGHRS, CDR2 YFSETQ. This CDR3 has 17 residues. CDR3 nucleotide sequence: TGCGCCAGCAGCTTGGCCTATAGGGGTTTGTTTAATTCACCCCTCCACTTT. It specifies CASSLAYRGLFNSPLHF.

CDR3 nucleotides: TGTGCCAGCAGCTTACCCCGATTGGGGCCAAACCCTAACTATGGCTACACCTTC. This codes for CASSLPRLGPNPNYGYTF. This chain connects TRBV11-2 to TRBJ1-2, with D possibly being TRBD1 (5 bases). This CDR3 contains 18 residues. Trimming took 2 bases from V and 0 from J, leaving 19 bases between them. Germline CDR1 SGHAT, CDR2 FQNNGV.

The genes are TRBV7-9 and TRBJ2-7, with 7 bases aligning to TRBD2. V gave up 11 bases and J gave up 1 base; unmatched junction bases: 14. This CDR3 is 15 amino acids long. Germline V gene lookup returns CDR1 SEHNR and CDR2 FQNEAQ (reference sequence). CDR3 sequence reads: CARPGEAGKSYEQYF. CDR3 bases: TGTGCCCGCCCGGGGGAAGCGGGGAAATCCTACGAGCAGTACTTC.

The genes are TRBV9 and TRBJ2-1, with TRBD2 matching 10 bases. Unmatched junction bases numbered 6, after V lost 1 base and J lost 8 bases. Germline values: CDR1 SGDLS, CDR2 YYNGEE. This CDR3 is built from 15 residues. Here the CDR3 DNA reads TGTGCCAGCAGCGTATTGTCCCTAGCGGGAGATGAGCAGTTCTTC. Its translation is CASSVLSLAGDEQFF.